Listed here are 19 T cell receptor beta chains from one sample, sequenced in a study of STAT3 mutations in large granular lymphocyte leukemia. Study results and caveats: In T-cell large granular lymphocyte leukemia, about half of patients showed multiple immunodominant subclonotypes.

The antigens of these receptors remain unknown. Profiled with immunoSEQ multiplex PCR; TCRdb holds only in-frame clones, not every one. The data contain 15,000 to 20,000 clones, roughly 81% of them singletons. Sequencing input: peripheral blood mononuclear cells. These receptors were collected from a man aged 45-65 years with T-cell large granular lymphocyte leukemia. Some clones in this sample may be carry-over from other donors' samples.

This chain uses TRBV2 with TRBJ2-5; D is undetermined. CDR1 SNHLY and CDR2 FYNNEI come from the germline V gene. Trimming pared 5 bases from V and 7 bases from J, leaving 8 bases between. The CDR3 spans 11 residues. The CDR3 loop reads CASSPQPTQYF. The CDR3, as DNA: TGTGCCAGCAGTCCCCAACCGACCCAGTACTTC. The full variable domain, rest sourced from reference TRBV2 and TRBJ2-5, is EPEVTQTPSHQVTQMGQEVILRCVPISNHLYFYWYRQILGQKVEFLVSFYNNEISEKSEIFDDQFSVERPDGSNFTLKIRSTKLEDSAMYFCASSPQPTQYFGPGTRLLVL.

The V and J genes are TRBV2 and TRBJ2-3, with TRBD2 as a possible D gene (6 bases). The ends were cut back, 8 bases at V and 2 bases at J, with 11 bases in the middle. This CDR3 spans 13 amino acids. Germline CDR1 is SNHLY and CDR2 is FYNNEI. This chain's CDR3 is CASVTGVTDTQYF. The CDR3 DNA reads TGTGCCAGCGTGACGGGGGTCACAGATACGCAGTATTTT.

The genes are TRBV7-3 and TRBJ2-5; 7 bases are a match to TRBD1. The J segment lost 5 bases and the V segment lost 4 bases, leaving 4 bases of the junction unmatched. CDR3 length: 13 residues. CDR1 is SGHTA and CDR2 is FQGTGA in the germline V gene. CDR3 coding DNA: TGTGCCAGCAGCTCAGGGGGTGTGGAGACCCAGTACTTC. This translates into CASSSGGVETQYF.

The chain uses TRBV5-6 and TRBJ2-2, with D possibly being TRBD1 (6 bases). Trimming pared 7 bases from V and 4 bases from J, leaving 14 bases between. This CDR3 region has 14 residues. The germline V gene has CDR1 SGHDT and CDR2 YYEEEE. CDR3 nucleotides: TGTGCCAGCGCCGTAAGGGGGATCACCGGGGAGCTGTTTTTT. Encoded protein: CASAVRGITGELFF.

The V and J genes are TRBV11-2 and TRBJ2-7, with TRBD2 identical over 9 bases. V was clipped by 5 bases and J by 7 bases; unmatched bases: 9. CDR3 size: 14 residues. The V gene's germline CDR1 is SGHAT and CDR2 FQNNGV. CDR3 coding DNA: TGTGCCAGCAGCCGACTAGCGGCGGCCGTGGAGCAGTACTTC. It specifies CASSRLAAAVEQYF.

The chain combines TRBV7-6 with TRBJ2-3; D might be TRBD2 (6 bases). Deletions cut 5 bases from V and 6 bases from J, with 18 bases between. In germline, CDR1 is SGHVS, CDR2 FNYEAQ. The CDR3 totals 15 residues. The CDR3 loop is CASSKVGLTGDTQYF. The CDR3, as DNA: TGTGCCAGCAGCAAAGTGGGACTGACGGGCGATACGCAGTATTTT.

In DNA form, the CDR3 reads TGTGCCAGCAGCCTCGGGACAGGGGGTCAGCCCCAGCATTTT. Translated, it gives CASSLGTGGQPQHF. This chain links TRBV6-5 with TRBJ1-5, with 11 bases identical to TRBD1. Looked up from germline, CDR1 is MNHEY and CDR2 is SVGAGI. After removal of 6 bases from V and 6 bases from J, the junction contained 4 bases not matched to a gene. The CDR3 consists of 14 residues.

J is TRBJ1-2 and V is TRBV5-1; D call uncertain. Germline CDR1 reads SGHRS; CDR2 reads YFSETQ. Trimming took off 5 bases at V and 2 bases at J, with 13 bases between the two ends. The CDR3 loop spans 14 amino acids. The CDR3 DNA reads TGCGCCAGCAGTCCATACGGGAGAAACTATGGCTACACCTTC. Translation gives CASSPYGRNYGYTF.

The chain combines TRBV6-6 with TRBJ2-4, with D possibly TRBD2 on 5 matching bases. Trimming left V 6 bases short and J 7 bases short, with 19 bases between. Per the germline V gene, CDR1 is MNHNY and CDR2 is SVGAGI (reference sequence). The CDR3 runs to 15 residues. CDR3 nucleotides: TGTGCCAGCAGGCTTACGGGCGGCGGGCGGAACATTCAGTACTTC. Its protein product is CASRLTGGGRNIQYF.

The chain recombines TRBV11-3 with TRBJ2-5; TRBD2 aligns across 8 bases. The CDR3 totals 15 residues. The V and J ends lost 1 base and 3 bases, in that order; junction bases with no gene match: 4. CDR1 is SGHNT, CDR2 YENEEA, per germline. The chain's CDR3 is CASSLGLASEETQYF. DNA for the CDR3: TGTGCCAGCAGCTTAGGACTAGCGAGCGAAGAGACCCAGTACTTC.

The chain has TRBV14 and TRBJ1-2, with D perhaps TRBD1 (6 bases). Germline V lookup: CDR1 SGHDN, CDR2 FVKESK. V lost 0 bases and J 3 bases, leaving 11 bases between the germline ends. The CDR3 consists of 15 residues. CDR3 amino acids: CASSQDIQGHYGYTF. CDR3 nucleotides: TGTGCCAGCAGCCAAGATATTCAGGGGCACTATGGCTACACCTTC.

The genes are TRBV7-2 and TRBJ1-2, with 10 bases that match TRBD1. The V and J ends lost 5 bases and 2 bases, in that order; junction bases with no gene match: 5. Germline V CDR1 and CDR2: SGHTA, FQGNSA. The CDR3 is made up of 15 amino acids. CDR3 nucleotides: TGTGCCAGCAGCGGGGGGGACAGGGGAAACTATGGCTACACCTTC. The encoded protein is CASSGGDRGNYGYTF.

This clone came up a few times. The genes are TRBV29-1 and TRBJ1-1, with D maybe TRBD1 (5 bases). This CDR3 comprises 14 residues. Germline V gene sequence: CDR1 SQVTM, CDR2 ANQGSEA. Trimming removed 7 bases at V and 11 bases at J, with 26 bases between. The CDR3 reads CSAARTQDIGSAFF. The CDR3 region has the DNA TGCAGCGCAGCAAGAACCCAGGACATCGGCTCGGCTTTCTTT.

This clone was seen more than once but under ten times. V usage is TRBV4-3 and J usage is TRBJ2-1; the match to TRBD2 covers 13 bases. The CDR3 is 16 amino acids. Germline-derived CDR1 and CDR2 are LGHNA and YSLEER. After removal of 3 bases from V and 3 bases from J, the junction contained 2 bases not matched to a gene. Here the CDR3 DNA reads TGCGCCAGCAGCCACGGACTAGCGGGAGACTACAATGAGCAGTTCTTC. This codes for CASSHGLAGDYNEQFF.

V gene TRBV19 combines with J gene TRBJ2-7; D may match TRBD1 or TRBD2 (5 bases each). The CDR3 has 14 amino acids. V lost 1 base and J lost 9, with 16 bases in between. Germline loops: CDR1 LNHDA, CDR2 SQIVND (reference sequence). Here the CDR3 reads CASSIGYNLGRQYF. In DNA, the CDR3 is TGTGCCAGTAGTATAGGCTACAACCTGGGACGGCAGTACTTC. Looking up the rest from reference TRBV19 and TRBJ2-7 gives the full variable domain: DGGITQSPKYLFRKEGQNVTLSCEQNLNHDAMYWYRQDPGQGLRLIYYSQIVNDFQKGDIAEGYSVSREKKESFPLTVTSAQKNPTAFYLCASSIGYNLGRQYFGPGTRLTVT.

The rearrangement uses TRBV18 and TRBJ1-3; D gene uncertain. Trimming took 4 bases from V and 2 from J, leaving 12 bases between them. The CDR3 spans 15 residues. The germline V gene encodes CDR1 KGHSH and CDR2 LQKENI. Written as DNA, the CDR3 is TGTGCCAGCTCACGCGACCAACTCGCTGGAAACACCATATATTTT. This sequence encodes CASSRDQLAGNTIYF.

The chain employs TRBV5-4 and TRBJ2-7, with D tentatively TRBD2 (6 bases). The V gene lost 4 bases and the J gene lost 2 bases, with 19 bases spanning the gap. Germline CDR1 SGHNT, CDR2 YYREEE (reference sequence). This CDR3 comprises 16 residues. The CDR3 DNA reads as TGTGCCAGCAGCCCGCACACAAATGGGGAGGCCTACGAGCAGTACTTC. Protein: CASSPHTNGEAYEQYF.

The CDR3 coding sequence is TGTGCCAGCAGCTTGAGACAGGGGCGCCAAGAGACCCAGTACTTC. Its translation: CASSLRQGRQETQYF. This rearrangement joins TRBV13 to TRBJ2-5, with 8 bases lining up with TRBD1. The V and J ends lost 3 bases and 1 base, in that order; junction bases with no gene match: 4. Per germline, CDR1 PRHDT and CDR2 FYEKMQ (reference sequence). The CDR3 spans 15 residues.

The V gene is TRBV6-5, the J gene TRBJ1-2; D is perhaps TRBD1 (5 bases). The V gene lost 8 bases and the J gene lost 2 bases, with 12 bases spanning the gap. CDR1 is MNHEY, CDR2 SVGAGI, per germline. This CDR3 is built from 13 residues. CDR3 nucleotide sequence: TGTGCCAGCCGAGGGGTCATGAACTATGGCTACACCTTC. Translated, it gives CASRGVMNYGYTF.